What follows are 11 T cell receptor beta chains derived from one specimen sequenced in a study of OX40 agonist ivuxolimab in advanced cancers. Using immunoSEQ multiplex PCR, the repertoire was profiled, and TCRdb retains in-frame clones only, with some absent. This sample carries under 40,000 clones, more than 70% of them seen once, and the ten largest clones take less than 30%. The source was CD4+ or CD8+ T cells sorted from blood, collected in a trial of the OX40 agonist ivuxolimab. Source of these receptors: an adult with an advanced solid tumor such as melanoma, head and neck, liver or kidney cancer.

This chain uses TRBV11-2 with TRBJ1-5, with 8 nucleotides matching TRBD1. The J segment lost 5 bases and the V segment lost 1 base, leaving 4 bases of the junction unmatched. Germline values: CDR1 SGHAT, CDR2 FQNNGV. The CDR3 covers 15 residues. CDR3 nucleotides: TGTGCCAGCAGCTTAGGGACAGGGCCTTATCAGCCCCAGCATTTT. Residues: CASSLGTGPYQPQHF.

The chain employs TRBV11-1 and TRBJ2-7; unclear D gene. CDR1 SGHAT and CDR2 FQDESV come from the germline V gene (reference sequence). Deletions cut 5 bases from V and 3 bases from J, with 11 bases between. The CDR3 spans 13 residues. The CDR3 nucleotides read TGTGCCAGCAGCCAAACCGGAGACTACGAGCAGTACTTC. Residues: CASSQTGDYEQYF.

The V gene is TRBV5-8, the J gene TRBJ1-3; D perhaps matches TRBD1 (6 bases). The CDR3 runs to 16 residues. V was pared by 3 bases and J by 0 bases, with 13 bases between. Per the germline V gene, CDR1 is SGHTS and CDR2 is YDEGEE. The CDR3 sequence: CASSSNRDNSGNTIYF. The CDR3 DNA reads TGTGCCAGCAGCTCCAACCGGGACAACTCTGGAAACACCATATATTTT.

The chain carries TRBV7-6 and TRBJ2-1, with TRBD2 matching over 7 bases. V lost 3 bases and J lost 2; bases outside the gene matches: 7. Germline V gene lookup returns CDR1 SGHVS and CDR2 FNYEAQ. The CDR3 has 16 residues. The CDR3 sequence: CASSFGTSVPYNEQFF. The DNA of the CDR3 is TGTGCCAGCAGCTTTGGAACTAGCGTCCCCTACAATGAGCAGTTCTTC.

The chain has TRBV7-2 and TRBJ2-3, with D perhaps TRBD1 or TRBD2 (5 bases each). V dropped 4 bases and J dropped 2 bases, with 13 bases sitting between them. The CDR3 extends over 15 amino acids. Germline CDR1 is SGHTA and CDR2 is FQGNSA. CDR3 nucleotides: TGTGCCAGCAGCTCCAATGGGGGTAACACAGATACGCAGTATTTT. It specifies CASSSNGGNTDTQYF.

The CDR3 spells CASSIGLAGYNEQFF. Here the CDR3 DNA reads TGTGCCAGTAGTATCGGGCTAGCGGGGTACAATGAGCAGTTCTTC. The chain uses TRBV19 and TRBJ2-1; 9 bases line up with TRBD2. Germline V CDR1 and CDR2: LNHDA, SQIVND (reference sequence). This CDR3 spans 15 amino acids. The trim removed 3 bases at V and 4 bases at J, leaving 4 bases unmatched.

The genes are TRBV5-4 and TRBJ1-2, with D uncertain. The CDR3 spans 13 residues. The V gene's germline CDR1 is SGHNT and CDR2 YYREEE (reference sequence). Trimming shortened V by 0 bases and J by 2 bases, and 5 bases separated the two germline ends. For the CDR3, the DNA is TGTGCCAGCAGCTTGGGCCCGAACTATGGCTACACCTTC. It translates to CASSLGPNYGYTF.

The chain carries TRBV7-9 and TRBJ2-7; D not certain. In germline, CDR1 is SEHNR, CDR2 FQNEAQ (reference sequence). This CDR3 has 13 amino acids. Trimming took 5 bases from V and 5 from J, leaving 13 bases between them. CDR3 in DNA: TGTGCCAGCAGCCCACCGGGCCAGGACGAGCAGTACTTC. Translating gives CASSPPGQDEQYF.

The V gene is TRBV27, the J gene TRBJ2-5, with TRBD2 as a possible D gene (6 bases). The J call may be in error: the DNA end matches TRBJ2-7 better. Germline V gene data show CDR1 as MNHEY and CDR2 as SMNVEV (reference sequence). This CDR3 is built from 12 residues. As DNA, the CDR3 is TGTGCCAGCAGTTCCTGGACTAACGAGCAGTACTTC. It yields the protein CASSSWTNEQYF.

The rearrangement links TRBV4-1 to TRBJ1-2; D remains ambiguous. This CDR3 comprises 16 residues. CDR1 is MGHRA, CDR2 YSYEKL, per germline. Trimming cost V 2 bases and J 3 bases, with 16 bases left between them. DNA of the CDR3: TGCGCCAGCAGCCAACCGAACGGAAGGTTAGACTATGGCTACACCTTC. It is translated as CASSQPNGRLDYGYTF.

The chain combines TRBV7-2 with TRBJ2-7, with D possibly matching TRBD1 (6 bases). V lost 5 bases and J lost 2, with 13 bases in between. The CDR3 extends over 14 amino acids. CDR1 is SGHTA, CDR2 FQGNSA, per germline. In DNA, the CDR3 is TGTGCCAGCAGCCCCGGGACATGGCCCTACGAGCAGTACTTC. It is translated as CASSPGTWPYEQYF.